The subject of this entry is one TCR beta chain. As yet, its antigen is unknown. This sample was taken from a study of human thymus T cells. This CDR3 is built from 15 residues. The V gene lost 2 bases and the J gene lost 0 bases, with 8 bases spanning the gap. Per germline, CDR1 SGHTA and CDR2 FQGNSA. General study points: There were highly overlapping thymic repertoires among unrelated individuals, as related research reported. Use of V and J genes seemed skewed within the thymic and blood repertoires.

From resections taken during corrective heart surgery, the thymus tissue was obtained. Congenital heart defects were the reason for the corrective surgery that the donors, healthy Finnish infants, were having. TCRdb's copy holds only in-frame clones and misses some; the assay was immunoSEQ multiplex PCR. The sample yields 120,000 or so clones, 90% to 95% seen once. The receptor was isolated from a boy under two years old with a congenital heart defect but otherwise immunologically healthy. Sequenced input: thymus tissue. The rearrangement joins TRBV7-2 to TRBJ2-1; D not resolved. The CDR3 protein is CASSLRRYSYNEQFF. CDR3 coding DNA: TGTGCCAGCAGCTTAAGGCGGTACTCCTACAATGAGCAGTTCTTC.